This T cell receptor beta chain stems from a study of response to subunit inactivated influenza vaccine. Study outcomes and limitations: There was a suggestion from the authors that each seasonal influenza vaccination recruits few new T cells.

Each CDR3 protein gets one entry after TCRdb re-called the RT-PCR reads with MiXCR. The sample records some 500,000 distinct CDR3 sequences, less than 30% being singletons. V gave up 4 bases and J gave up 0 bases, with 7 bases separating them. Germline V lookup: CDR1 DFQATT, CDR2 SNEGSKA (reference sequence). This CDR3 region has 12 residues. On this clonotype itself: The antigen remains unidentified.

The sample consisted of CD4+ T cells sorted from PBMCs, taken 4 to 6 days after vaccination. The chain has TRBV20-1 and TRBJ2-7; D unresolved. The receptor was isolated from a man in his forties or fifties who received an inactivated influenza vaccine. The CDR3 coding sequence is TGCAGTGCTAATCCACTCTCCTACGAGCAGTACTTC. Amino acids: CSANPLSYEQYF.